The 4 T cell receptor beta chains reported below all come from one sample, sequenced in a study of T cells after yellow fever vaccination. TCRdb reprocessed the 5' RACE reads via MiXCR and lists one record per CDR3 protein. Here the sample spans about 96,000 distinct CDR3 sequences, approximately 9% being singletons. Sample: CD8+ T cells not binding an NS4B(214-222) dextramer, sorted from PBMCs, taken roughly 15 days after the first yellow fever vaccination. These receptors originate from a man in his late teens or twenties who received the YFV17D yellow fever vaccine.

This clonotype turned up a few times. J is TRBJ1-2 and V is TRBV13; the match to TRBD1 covers 7 bases. The V gene's germline CDR1 is PRHDT and CDR2 FYEKMQ (reference sequence). Trimming cost V 1 base and J 0 bases; bases outside gene matches: 8. The length of the CDR3 is 17 residues. The CDR3 region is CASSLARRDRPNYGYTF. The CDR3 nucleotides read TGTGCCAGCAGCTTAGCTCGGAGGGACAGACCTAACTATGGCTACACCTTC. Full variable domain (remainder filled in from reference TRBV13 and TRBJ1-2): AAGVIQSPRHLIKEKRETATLKCYPIPRHDTVYWYQQGPGQDPQFLISFYEKMQSDKGSIPDRFSAQQFSDYHSELNMSSLELGDSALYFCASSLARRDRPNYGYTFGSGTRLTVV.

The chain's CDR3 is CASRGGWDTEAFF. The DNA of the CDR3 is TGTGCCAGCAGGGGGGGGTGGGACACTGAAGCTTTCTTT. The rearrangement joins TRBV7-9 to TRBJ1-1; tentative D call: TRBD1 (5 bases). Trimming left V 6 bases short and J 3 bases short, with 11 bases between. The CDR3 is 13 residues long. Germline-derived CDR1 and CDR2 are SEHNR and FQNEAQ (reference sequence).

This clonotype was detected only a few times. V and J are TRBV20-1 and TRBJ2-2; 7 bases align to TRBD2. The CDR3 extends over 14 amino acids. Germline V lookup: CDR1 DFQATT, CDR2 SNEGSKA (reference sequence). V shed 6 bases and J 0 bases; nucleotides not matched to a gene: 4. CDR3 region: CSAWGGSNTGELFF. CDR3 bases: TGCAGTGCCTGGGGGGGTTCGAACACCGGGGAGCTGTTTTTT.

This clonotype has just a few counts. CDR3 nucleotide sequence: TGTGCCAGTAAACCCTCAGGGGCCTATGGCTACACCTTC. Translating it yields CASKPSGAYGYTF. V gene TRBV19 combines with J gene TRBJ1-2, with a tentative D call TRBD1 (6 bases). This CDR3 comprises 13 residues. Germline values: CDR1 LNHDA, CDR2 SQIVND (reference sequence). V dropped 7 bases and J dropped 4 bases, with 13 bases sitting between them.